The 29 T cell receptor beta chains reported below all come from one sample, sequenced in a study of OX40 agonist ivuxolimab in advanced cancers. Libraries were prepared by immunoSEQ multiplex PCR; TCRdb keeps only in-frame clonotypes and omits some of them. The sample records 55,000 to 75,000 clones, about 90% being singletons. The material was CD4+ or CD8+ T cells sorted from blood, obtained in a trial of the OX40 agonist ivuxolimab. Receptor source: an adult with an advanced solid tumor such as melanoma, head and neck, liver or kidney cancer.

The CDR3, as DNA: TGTGCCAGCAGTGAATTACGGGGTTGGGCCACTGAAGCTTTCTTT. Translation: CASSELRGWATEAFF. The chain recombines TRBV6-1 with TRBJ1-1, with no clear D. The CDR3 spans 15 residues. The V end was cut by 2 bases, the J end by 4 bases, with 14 bases between. Germline assignment: CDR1 MNHNS and CDR2 SASEGT.

The rearrangement uses TRBV19 and TRBJ2-1; weak D call: TRBD1 (5 bases). The CDR3 contains 14 residues. Germline V gives CDR1 LNHDA, CDR2 SQIVND (reference sequence). The V gene lost 5 bases and the J gene lost 4 bases, with 12 bases spanning the gap. CDR3 sequence reads: CASSVGASYNEQFF. Written as DNA, the CDR3 is TGTGCCAGTAGTGTAGGGGCCTCTTACAATGAGCAGTTCTTC.

CDR3 protein: CASSTSHSGANTGELFF. Written as DNA, the CDR3 is TGTGCCAGCAGTACGTCTCATAGCGGTGCGAACACCGGGGAGCTGTTTTTT. The gene calls are TRBV27 and TRBJ2-2; the D gene is possibly TRBD2 (6 bases). CDR3 length: 17 amino acids. The germline V and J ends were trimmed by 5 bases and 0 bases, with 16 bases remaining between them. Germline V gene data show CDR1 as MNHEY and CDR2 as SMNVEV (reference sequence).

Remarks on this clone: Other DNA sequences in this specimen translate into the identical CDR3. The CDR3 sequence is CASSQDLAGTYEQYF. CDR3 nucleotide sequence: TGCGCCAGCAGCCAAGATCTAGCGGGGACCTACGAGCAGTACTTC. The chain combines TRBV4-1 with TRBJ2-7; 9 nucleotides line up with TRBD2. Trimming took 0 bases from V and 2 from J; bases not matched to a gene: 2. Germline V gene sequence: CDR1 MGHRA, CDR2 YSYEKL. The CDR3 is 15 residues long.

This sequence joins TRBV7-9 and TRBJ2-2; 15 nucleotides line up with TRBD2. The germline V gene has CDR1 SEHNR and CDR2 FQNEAQ (reference sequence). The CDR3 consists of 15 residues. Trimming at V came to 8 bases and at J to 7 bases, leaving 5 bases not matched to a gene. The chain's CDR3 is CASGTSGRIGGELFF. DNA for the CDR3: TGTGCCAGCGGGACTAGCGGGAGGATCGGCGGGGAGCTGTTTTTT.

The chain employs TRBV5-4 and TRBJ2-4; tentatively, D is TRBD1 (6 bases). The V gene's germline CDR1 is SGHNT and CDR2 YYREEE (reference sequence). The length of the CDR3 is 14 residues. V lost 0 bases, J lost 4 bases, and 8 bases lay in between. The CDR3 nucleotides read TGTGCCAGCAGCTTGGGAGACAGGAAAAACATTCAGTACTTC. Translation gives CASSLGDRKNIQYF.

V gene TRBV7-9 combines with J gene TRBJ1-1; D possibly corresponds to TRBD1 (5 bases). CDR1 is SEHNR, CDR2 FQNEAQ, per germline (reference sequence). This CDR3 has 12 amino acids. Trimming cost V 5 bases and J 7 bases, with 11 bases left between them. The CDR3 nucleotides are TGTGCCAGCAGCGCTGACAGCAGTGAAGCTTTCTTT. The encoded protein is CASSADSSEAFF. Full variable domain (rest looked up from reference TRBV7-9 and TRBJ1-1): DTGVSQNPRHKITKRGQNVTFRCDPISEHNRLYWYRQTLGQGPEFLTYFQNEAQLEKSRLLSDRFSAERPKGSFSTLEIQRTEQGDSAMYLCASSADSSEAFFGQGTRLTVV.

The V call is TRBV19, the J call TRBJ2-1; 7 nucleotides line up with TRBD2. J gave up 6 bases and V 3 bases, and 5 bases lay outside the gene matches. Germline V gene sequence: CDR1 LNHDA, CDR2 SQIVND (reference sequence). This CDR3 region has 14 residues. The CDR3, as DNA: TGTGCCAGTAGTATGTGGGCTAGCGGCAATGAGCAGTTCTTC. Amino acid sequence: CASSMWASGNEQFF.

V gene TRBV2 combines with J gene TRBJ2-5; possibly TRBD2 for D (6 bases). The V gene's germline CDR1 is SNHLY and CDR2 FYNNEI. The CDR3 extends over 16 amino acids. The ends were cut back, 7 bases at V and 2 bases at J, with 20 bases in the middle. CDR3 DNA: TGTGCCAGCAACGGATACGTAGCGGACCTTCAAGAGACCCAGTACTTC. As protein: CASNGYVADLQETQYF. Using reference TRBV2 and TRBJ2-5 for the parts outside the CDR3, the full variable domain is EPEVTQTPSHQVTQMGQEVILRCVPISNHLYFYWYRQILGQKVEFLVSFYNNEISEKSEIFDDQFSVERPDGSNFTLKIRSTKLEDSAMYFCASNGYVADLQETQYFGPGTRLLVL.

The chain couples TRBV5-5 to TRBJ2-7, with 9 bases aligning to TRBD1. V gave up 3 bases and J gave up 4 bases; unmatched junction bases: 8. There are 15 residues in the CDR3. Germline-derived CDR1 and CDR2 are SGHKS and YYEKEE (reference sequence). DNA of the CDR3: TGTGCCAGCAGCTCGATGACCGGGACAGGGTACGAGCAGTACTTC. It translates to CASSSMTGTGYEQYF.

The chain recombines TRBV6-5 with TRBJ1-1; D is perhaps TRBD1 (5 bases). The CDR3 is 13 residues long. V gave up 8 bases and J gave up 3 bases, with 13 bases separating them. Germline-derived CDR1 and CDR2 are MNHEY and SVGAGI. CDR3 protein: CASFRPGHTEAFF. CDR3 DNA: TGTGCCAGCTTTCGGCCAGGGCACACTGAAGCTTTCTTT.

This chain links TRBV6-1 with TRBJ2-7; D gene ambiguous. CDR3 size: 11 residues. Germline-derived CDR1 and CDR2 are MNHNS and SASEGT. The V end was cut by 2 bases, the J end by 7 bases, with 6 bases between. The CDR3 nucleotides are TGTGCCAGCAGTGAATGGTTAGAGCAGTACTTC. Translated: CASSEWLEQYF.

This clone occurred once. J is TRBJ2-7 and V is TRBV7-2; 7 nucleotides match TRBD1. With V trimmed by 11 bases and J by 7 bases, 11 bases remained unmatched. Germline loops: CDR1 SGHTA, CDR2 FQGNSA. This CDR3 has 12 amino acids. The CDR3 region is CAEGAPSREQYF. CDR3 DNA sequence: TGTGCCGAGGGGGCCCCCTCTCGGGAGCAGTACTTC.

The chain links TRBV5-5 to TRBJ2-3, with D possibly matching TRBD2 (6 bases). The CDR3 is 14 amino acids. CDR1 is SGHKS, CDR2 YYEKEE, per germline (reference sequence). V shed 1 base and J shed 6 bases, with 12 bases lying between them. As DNA, the CDR3 is TGTGCCAGCAGCTTGCGGGAGTTCACGGATACGCAGTATTTT. Its translation is CASSLREFTDTQYF.

This clone has a single count. This rearrangement joins TRBV6-1 to TRBJ1-2, with D unclear. There are 13 residues in the CDR3. Trimming removed 9 bases at V and 1 base at J, with 12 bases between. CDR1 is MNHNS, CDR2 SASEGT, per germline. The DNA of the CDR3 is TGTGCCAGTTCGGGGAATAGTAACTATGGCTACACCTTC. It translates to CASSGNSNYGYTF.

V usage is TRBV11-3 and J usage is TRBJ2-7; a possible D gene is TRBD2 (6 bases). The CDR3 spans 13 residues. V was pared by 4 bases and J by 2 bases, with 9 bases between. The germline V gene encodes CDR1 SGHNT and CDR2 YENEEA. The CDR3 sequence: CASSSTGAYEQYF. CDR3 nucleotide sequence: TGTGCCAGCAGCTCAACGGGAGCCTACGAGCAGTACTTC.

This rearrangement joins TRBV27 to TRBJ2-3; TRBD1 matches at 8 bases. This CDR3 contains 11 residues. V shed 5 bases and J 14 bases; nucleotides not matched to a gene: 6. CDR1 and CDR2 (germline): MNHEY, SMNVEV (reference sequence). This CDR3 is CASSPDRGLYF. In nucleotides, the CDR3 is TGTGCCAGCAGTCCTGACAGGGGACTGTATTTT.

V and J are TRBV27 and TRBJ2-6; D not certain. Germline CDR1 MNHEY, CDR2 SMNVEV (reference sequence). Trimming left V 7 bases short and J 0 bases short, with 10 bases between. The length of the CDR3 is 15 residues. The DNA of the CDR3 is TGTGCCAGCACAGGTCTTAGCTCTGGGGCCAACGTCCTGACTTTC. Its translation: CASTGLSSGANVLTF. Full variable domain (outside the CDR3, taken from reference TRBV27 and TRBJ2-6): EAQVTQNPRYLITVTGKKLTVTCSQNMNHEYMSWYRQDPGLGLRQIYYSMNVEVTDKGDVPEGYKVSRKEKRNFPLILESPSPNQTSLYFCASTGLSSGANVLTFGAGSRLTVL.

Points on this clone: This same CDR3 is encoded by further DNA sequences in the sample. This chain links TRBV7-9 with TRBJ1-1, with D hard to call. CDR1 and CDR2 (germline): SEHNR, FQNEAQ (reference sequence). The CDR3 extends over 9 amino acids. Trimming shortened V by 5 bases and J by 11 bases, and 6 bases separated the two germline ends. The CDR3 loop is CASSDEAFF. The DNA for the CDR3 is TGTGCCAGCAGCGATGAGGCTTTCTTT.

The rearrangement uses TRBV11-2 and TRBJ2-2; 8 bases match TRBD2. The germline V gene has CDR1 SGHAT and CDR2 FQNNGV. Trimming cost V 2 bases and J 5 bases; bases outside gene matches: 4. The CDR3 is 15 residues long. In DNA form, the CDR3 reads TGTGCCAGCAGCTTAAGGGGACTAGTGACCGGGGAGCTGTTTTTT. Its protein product is CASSLRGLVTGELFF.

The V call is TRBV28, the J call TRBJ1-5; D unclear. CDR3 length: 13 amino acids. The V end lost 6 bases, the J end lost 7 bases, and 13 bases lay between the germline ends. The germline V gene encodes CDR1 MDHEN and CDR2 SYDVKM. The DNA for the CDR3 is TGTGCCAGCAGAGAACTCGGTAACCAGCCCCAGCATTTT. It specifies CASRELGNQPQHF. Variable domain in full (rest from reference TRBV28 and TRBJ1-5): DVKVTQSSRYLVKRTGEKVFLECVQDMDHENMFWYRQDPGLGLRLIYFSYDVKMKEKGDIPEGYSVSREKKERFSLILESASTNQTSMYLCASRELGNQPQHFGDGTRLSIL.

This clone showed up just once. The chain couples TRBV11-2 to TRBJ2-7, with TRBD2 as a possible D gene (5 bases). Trimming cost V 2 bases and J 3 bases, with 11 bases left between them. The CDR3 is 14 residues long. Germline loops: CDR1 SGHAT, CDR2 FQNNGV. CDR3 protein: CASSLYGESYEQYF. DNA of the CDR3: TGTGCCAGCAGCTTATACGGGGAGAGCTACGAGCAGTACTTC.

The V call is TRBV28, the J call TRBJ2-3; 7 bases fit TRBD1. Trimming took 6 bases from V and 8 from J; bases not matched to a gene: 8. Germline CDR1 reads MDHEN; CDR2 reads SYDVKM. The CDR3 covers 13 residues. The CDR3 protein is CASSHGQDSTQYF. CDR3 DNA sequence: TGTGCCAGCAGCCACGGACAGGATTCTACGCAGTATTTT.

The genes are TRBV11-2 and TRBJ1-2; the D gene is possibly TRBD1 (6 bases). Germline-derived CDR1 and CDR2 are SGHAT and FQNNGV. The V end was cut by 5 bases, the J end by 7 bases, with 14 bases between. This CDR3 has 13 residues. This chain's CDR3 is CASSLTGYGGYTF. The CDR3 nucleotides read TGTGCCAGCAGCCTTACAGGGTATGGTGGCTACACCTTC.

This chain joins TRBV5-5 and TRBJ2-5; a possible D gene is TRBD2 (7 bases). In germline, CDR1 is SGHKS, CDR2 YYEKEE (reference sequence). V was pared by 3 bases and J by 0 bases, with 21 bases between. The CDR3 has 18 amino acids. The CDR3 loop reads CASSSRRGAGDYQETQYF. The DNA of the CDR3 is TGTGCCAGCAGCTCCCGACGGGGGGCAGGGGATTACCAAGAGACCCAGTACTTC.

The V gene is TRBV27, the J gene TRBJ2-3; TRBD2 agrees at 12 bases. CDR1 MNHEY and CDR2 SMNVEV come from the germline V gene (reference sequence). The CDR3 has 17 amino acids. Trimming removed 3 bases from V and 2 bases from J; junction bases left unmatched: 6. The chain's CDR3 is CASSFSGLAGPTDTQYF. In DNA, the CDR3 is TGTGCCAGCAGTTTCTCCGGACTAGCGGGACCCACAGATACGCAGTATTTT.

V and J are TRBV5-1 and TRBJ2-5; TRBD1 might be the D (5 bases). This CDR3 has 15 amino acids. Germline V gene sequence: CDR1 SGHRS, CDR2 YFSETQ. V was trimmed by 2 bases and J by 5 bases, leaving 16 bases between them. As DNA, the CDR3 is TGCGCCAGCAGCTTTGGTTGGTCAGGGCTGGAGACCCAGTACTTC. The encoded protein is CASSFGWSGLETQYF.

The chain joins TRBV5-1 to TRBJ1-1, with D tentatively TRBD1 (6 bases). V gave up 0 bases and J gave up 2 bases, with 17 bases separating them. Germline lookup yields CDR1 SGHRS and CDR2 YFSETQ. The CDR3 is 17 amino acids. CDR3 coding DNA: TGCGCCAGCAGCTTGGAAGGGGGGGGCCCCGAAAACACTGAAGCTTTCTTT. Translated, it gives CASSLEGGGPENTEAFF.

The rearrangement links TRBV10-2 to TRBJ2-3; 9 bases are a match to TRBD2. Germline V lookup: CDR1 WSHSY, CDR2 SAAADI. This CDR3 is built from 19 residues. The V and J ends lost 1 base and 2 bases, in that order; junction bases with no gene match: 13. CDR3 DNA: TGCGCCAGCAGTGAGTTATTGACTAGCGGATCCTTCAACACAGATACGCAGTATTTT. It translates to CASSELLTSGSFNTDTQYF.